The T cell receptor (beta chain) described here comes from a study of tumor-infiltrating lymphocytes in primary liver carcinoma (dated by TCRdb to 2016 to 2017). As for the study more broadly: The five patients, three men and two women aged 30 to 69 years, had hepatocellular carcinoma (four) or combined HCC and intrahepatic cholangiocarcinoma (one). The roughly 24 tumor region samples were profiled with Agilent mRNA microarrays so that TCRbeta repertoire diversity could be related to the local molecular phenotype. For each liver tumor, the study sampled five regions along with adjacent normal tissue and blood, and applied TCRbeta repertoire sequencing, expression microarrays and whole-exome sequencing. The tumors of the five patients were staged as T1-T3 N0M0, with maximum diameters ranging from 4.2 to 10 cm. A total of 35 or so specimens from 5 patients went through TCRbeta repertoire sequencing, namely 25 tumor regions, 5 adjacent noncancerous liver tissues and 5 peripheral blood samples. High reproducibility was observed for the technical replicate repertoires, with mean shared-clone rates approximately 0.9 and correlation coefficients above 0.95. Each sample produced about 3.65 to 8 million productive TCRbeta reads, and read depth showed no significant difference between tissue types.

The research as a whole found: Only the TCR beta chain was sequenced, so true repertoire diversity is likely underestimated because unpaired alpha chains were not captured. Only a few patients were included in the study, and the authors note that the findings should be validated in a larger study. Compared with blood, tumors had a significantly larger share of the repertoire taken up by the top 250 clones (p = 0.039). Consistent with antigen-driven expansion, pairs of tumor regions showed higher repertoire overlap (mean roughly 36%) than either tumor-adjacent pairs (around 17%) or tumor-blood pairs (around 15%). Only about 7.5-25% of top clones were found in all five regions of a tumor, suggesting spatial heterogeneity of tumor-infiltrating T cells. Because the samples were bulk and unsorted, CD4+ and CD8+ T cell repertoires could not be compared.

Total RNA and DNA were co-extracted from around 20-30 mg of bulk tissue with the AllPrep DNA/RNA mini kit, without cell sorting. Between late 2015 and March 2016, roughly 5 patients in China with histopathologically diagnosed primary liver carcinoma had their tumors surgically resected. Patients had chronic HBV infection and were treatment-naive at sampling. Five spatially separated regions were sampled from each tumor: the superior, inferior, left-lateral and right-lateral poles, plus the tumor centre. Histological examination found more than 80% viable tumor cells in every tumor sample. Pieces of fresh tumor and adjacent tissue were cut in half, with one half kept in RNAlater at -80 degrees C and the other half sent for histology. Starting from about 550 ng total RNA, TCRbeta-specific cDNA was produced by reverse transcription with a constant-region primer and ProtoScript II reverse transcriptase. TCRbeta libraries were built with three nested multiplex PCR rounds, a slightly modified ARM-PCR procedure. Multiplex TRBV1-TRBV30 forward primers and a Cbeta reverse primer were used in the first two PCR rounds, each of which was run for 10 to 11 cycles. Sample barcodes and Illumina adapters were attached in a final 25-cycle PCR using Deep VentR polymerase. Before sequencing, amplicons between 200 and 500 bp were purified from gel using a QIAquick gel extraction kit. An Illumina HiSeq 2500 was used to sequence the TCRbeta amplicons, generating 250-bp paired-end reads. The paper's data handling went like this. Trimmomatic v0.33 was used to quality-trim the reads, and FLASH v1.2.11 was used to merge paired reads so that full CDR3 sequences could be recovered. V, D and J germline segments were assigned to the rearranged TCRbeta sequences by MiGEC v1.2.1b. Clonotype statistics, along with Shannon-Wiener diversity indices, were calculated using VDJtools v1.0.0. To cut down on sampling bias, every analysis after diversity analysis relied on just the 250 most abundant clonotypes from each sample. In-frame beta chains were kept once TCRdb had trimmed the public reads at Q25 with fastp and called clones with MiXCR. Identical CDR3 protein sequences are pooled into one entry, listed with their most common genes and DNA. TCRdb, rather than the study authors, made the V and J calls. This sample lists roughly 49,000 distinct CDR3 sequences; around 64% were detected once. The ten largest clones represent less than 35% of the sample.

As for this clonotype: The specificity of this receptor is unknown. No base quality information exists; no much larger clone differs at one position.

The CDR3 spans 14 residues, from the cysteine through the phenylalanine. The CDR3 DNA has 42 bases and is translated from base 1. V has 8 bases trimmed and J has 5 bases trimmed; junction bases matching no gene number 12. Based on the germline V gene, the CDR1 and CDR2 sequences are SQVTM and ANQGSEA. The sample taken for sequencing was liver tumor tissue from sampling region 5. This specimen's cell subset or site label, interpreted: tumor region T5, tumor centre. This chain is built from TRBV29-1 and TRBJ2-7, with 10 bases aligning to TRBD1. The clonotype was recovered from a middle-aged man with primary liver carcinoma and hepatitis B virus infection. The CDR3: CSFGAGTGDNEQYF. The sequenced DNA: TGCAGCTTTGGAGCCGGGACAGGGGACAACGAGCAGTACTTC.